This entry features one TCR beta chain sequence. V lost 4 bases to trimming and J lost 7 bases, with 17 bases between them. CDR1 and CDR2 (germline): SGHNT, YYREEE (reference sequence). The CDR3 consists of 14 residues. This sample is drawn from a study of cytomegalovirus exposure and HLA in healthy donors. Some clones are missing from TCRdb's copy, which holds only in-frame ones; the method was immunoSEQ multiplex PCR. The sample shows roughly 76,000 clones, about 93% of them seen only once. This receptor was identified in a man younger than 35 in good health and CMV-seropositive. Sequencing was done on a sample of PBMCs. The V and J genes are TRBV5-4 and TRBJ1-1, with D possibly TRBD1 on 6 matching bases. The CDR3 region has the DNA TGTGCCAGCAGCCCTACAGGGTGGACTGATGAAGCTTTCTTT. Translated: CASSPTGWTDEAFF.